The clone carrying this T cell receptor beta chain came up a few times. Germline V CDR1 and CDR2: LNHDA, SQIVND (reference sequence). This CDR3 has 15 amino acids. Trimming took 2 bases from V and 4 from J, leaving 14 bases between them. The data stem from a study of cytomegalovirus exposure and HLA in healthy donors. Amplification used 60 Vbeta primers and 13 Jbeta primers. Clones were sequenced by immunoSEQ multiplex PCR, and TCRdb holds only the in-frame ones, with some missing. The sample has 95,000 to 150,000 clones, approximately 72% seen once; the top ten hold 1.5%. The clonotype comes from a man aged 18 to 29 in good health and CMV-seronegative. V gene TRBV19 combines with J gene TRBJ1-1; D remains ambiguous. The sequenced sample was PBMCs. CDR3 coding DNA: TGTGCCAGTAGTATAACCGGGAGGGTGGGCACTGAAGCTTTCTTT. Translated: CASSITGRVGTEAFF.